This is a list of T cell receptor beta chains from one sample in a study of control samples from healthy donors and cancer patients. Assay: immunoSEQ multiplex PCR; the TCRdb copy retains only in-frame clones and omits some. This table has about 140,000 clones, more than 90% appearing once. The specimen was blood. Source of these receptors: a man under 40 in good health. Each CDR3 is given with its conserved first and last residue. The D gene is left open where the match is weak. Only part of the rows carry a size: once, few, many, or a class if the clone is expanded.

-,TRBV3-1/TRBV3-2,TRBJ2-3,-,CASSIRTTNTQYF,TGTGCCAGCAGTATCAGGACTACAAATACGCAGTATTTT
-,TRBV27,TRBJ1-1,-,CASSSNRVEAFF,TGTGCCAGCAGTTCCAACAGGGTGGAAGCTTTCTTT
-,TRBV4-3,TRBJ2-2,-,CASSGAGELFF,TGCGCCAGCAGTGGGGCCGGGGAGCTGTTTTTT
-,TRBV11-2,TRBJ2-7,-,CASSSLARVYEQYF,TGTGCCAGCAGCTCTTTGGCTAGAGTATACGAGCAGTACTTC
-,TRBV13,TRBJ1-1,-,CASRRGNTEAFF,TGTGCCAGCAGGAGGGGAAACACTGAAGCTTTCTTT
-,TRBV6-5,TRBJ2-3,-,CASSYSNGIYTDTQYF,TGTGCCAGCAGTTACTCGAACGGGATTTACACAGATACGCAGTATTTT
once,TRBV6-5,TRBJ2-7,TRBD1,CASTTGTASEQYF,TGTGCCAGCACTACCGGGACAGCGAGCGAGCAGTACTTC
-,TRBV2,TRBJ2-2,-,CASTVRDTGELFF,TGTGCCAGCACGGTACGGGACACCGGGGAGCTGTTTTTT
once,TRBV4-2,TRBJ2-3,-,CASSQDRASGTDTQYF,TGTGCCAGCAGCCAAGATCGAGCTAGCGGCACAGATACGCAGTATTTT
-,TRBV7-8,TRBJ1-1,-,CASSLDTRNTEAFF,TGTGCCAGCAGCTTAGATACAAGGAACACTGAAGCTTTCTTT
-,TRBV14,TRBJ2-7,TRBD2,CASSKWEGNYEQYF,TGTGCCAGCAGCAAATGGGAGGGGAACTACGAGCAGTACTTC
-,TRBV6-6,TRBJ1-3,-,CASSFTSGGNTIYF,TGTGCCAGCAGTTTTACGTCGGGTGGAAACACCATATATTTT
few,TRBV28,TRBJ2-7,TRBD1,CASSHGQGYSIYEQYF,TGTGCCAGCAGTCACGGACAGGGTTACTCCATCTACGAGCAGTACTTC
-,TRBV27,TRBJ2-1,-,CASAEGTSEQFF,TGTGCCAGCGCGGAAGGGACTTCCGAGCAGTTCTTC
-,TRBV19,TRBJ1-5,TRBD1,CASEDRYSNQPQHF,TGTGCCAGTGAGGACAGGTATAGCAATCAGCCCCAGCATTTT